Listed below are T cell receptor beta chains from one sample, sequenced in a study of blood T cell repertoires in COVID-19. Using immunoSEQ multiplex PCR, the repertoire was profiled, and TCRdb retains in-frame clones only, with some absent. The sample lists over 250,000 clones, approximately 90% occurring once. The sample taken for sequencing was PBMCs or T cells enriched from blood (not recorded which). The receptors were sampled from a woman aged 60-75 years in a cohort exposed to, infected with or recovered from COVID-19 (not recorded which). Each CDR3 is given with its conserved first and last residue. The D gene is left open where the match is weak. Clone size is given for some rows only: seen once, a few or many times, or a class if the clone is expanded.

d_gene	v_gene	abundance	j_gene	CDR3aa	CDR3nt
TRBD2	TRBV24-1	NA	TRBJ2-1	CATSDPLARPFF	TGTGCCACCAGTGATCCACTAGCGAGGCCGTTCTTC
TRBD1	TRBV7-6	NA	TRBJ2-7	CASSPRQGTSYEQYF	TGTGCCAGCAGCCCACGACAGGGGACCTCTTACGAGCAGTACTTC
NA	TRBV9	NA	TRBJ1-2	CASSVRGRDGYTF	TGTGCCAGCAGCGTCAGGGGCAGGGATGGCTACACCTTC
TRBD2	TRBV6-5	NA	TRBJ2-7	CASWTSGSRDEQYF	TGTGCCAGTTGGACTAGCGGGAGCAGAGACGAGCAGTACTTC
TRBD1	TRBV5-6	once	TRBJ2-2	CASRFTGGAGTGELFF	TGTGCCAGCAGATTTACAGGGGGCGCAGGCACCGGGGAGCTGTTTTTT
TRBD2	TRBV25-1	few	TRBJ2-1	CASSEGLAGEQFF	TGTGCCAGCAGTGAGGGACTAGCGGGAGAGCAGTTCTTC
NA	TRBV12-5	NA	TRBJ2-2	CASGKNIANTGELFF	TGTGCTAGTGGAAAAAACATCGCGAACACCGGGGAGCTGTTTTTT
NA	TRBV28	NA	TRBJ2-2	CASTVAGELFF	TGTGCCAGCACCGTAGCCGGGGAGCTGTTTTTT
NA	TRBV28	NA	TRBJ1-2	CASSPRKLRGYTF	TGTGCCAGCAGCCCCCGCAAACTGAGAGGCTACACCTTC
NA	TRBV28	NA	TRBJ1-5	CASKGGFDQPQHF	TGTGCCAGTAAGGGAGGGTTTGATCAGCCCCAGCATTTT
NA	TRBV7-2	NA	TRBJ1-1	CASSLMEGRAEAFF	TGTGCCAGCAGTCTTATGGAGGGGAGGGCTGAAGCTTTCTTT
NA	TRBV19	NA	TRBJ1-1	CASSRALNTEAFF	TGTGCCAGTAGTAGGGCCCTGAACACTGAAGCTTTCTTT
NA	TRBV11-2	NA	TRBJ1-6	CASSFLNHNSPLHF	TGTGCCAGCAGTTTTCTTAATCATAATTCACCCCTCCACTTT
NA	TRBV28	NA	TRBJ1-1	CASRSYGQNTEAFF	TGTGCCAGCAGATCTTACGGACAGAACACTGAAGCTTTCTTT
TRBD2	TRBV28	NA	TRBJ2-3	CASSFGTSGRTQYF	TGTGCCAGCAGTTTTGGGACTAGCGGGAGGACGCAGTATTTT
NA	TRBV6-5	once	TRBJ1-1	CASSYSAGNEAFF	TGTGCCAGCAGTTACTCGGCAGGTAATGAAGCTTTCTTT
NA	TRBV7-9	NA	TRBJ2-3	CASSPTSTDTQYF	TGTGCCAGCAGCCCCACAAGCACAGATACGCAGTATTTT
NA	TRBV30	few	TRBJ2-2	CAWSPDYVTGELFF	TGTGCCTGGAGTCCGGACTACGTCACCGGGGAGCTGTTTTTT
NA	TRBV6-5	NA	TRBJ1-5	CASSYSAELNQPQHF	TGTGCCAGCAGTTACTCAGCCGAGCTCAATCAGCCCCAGCATTTT